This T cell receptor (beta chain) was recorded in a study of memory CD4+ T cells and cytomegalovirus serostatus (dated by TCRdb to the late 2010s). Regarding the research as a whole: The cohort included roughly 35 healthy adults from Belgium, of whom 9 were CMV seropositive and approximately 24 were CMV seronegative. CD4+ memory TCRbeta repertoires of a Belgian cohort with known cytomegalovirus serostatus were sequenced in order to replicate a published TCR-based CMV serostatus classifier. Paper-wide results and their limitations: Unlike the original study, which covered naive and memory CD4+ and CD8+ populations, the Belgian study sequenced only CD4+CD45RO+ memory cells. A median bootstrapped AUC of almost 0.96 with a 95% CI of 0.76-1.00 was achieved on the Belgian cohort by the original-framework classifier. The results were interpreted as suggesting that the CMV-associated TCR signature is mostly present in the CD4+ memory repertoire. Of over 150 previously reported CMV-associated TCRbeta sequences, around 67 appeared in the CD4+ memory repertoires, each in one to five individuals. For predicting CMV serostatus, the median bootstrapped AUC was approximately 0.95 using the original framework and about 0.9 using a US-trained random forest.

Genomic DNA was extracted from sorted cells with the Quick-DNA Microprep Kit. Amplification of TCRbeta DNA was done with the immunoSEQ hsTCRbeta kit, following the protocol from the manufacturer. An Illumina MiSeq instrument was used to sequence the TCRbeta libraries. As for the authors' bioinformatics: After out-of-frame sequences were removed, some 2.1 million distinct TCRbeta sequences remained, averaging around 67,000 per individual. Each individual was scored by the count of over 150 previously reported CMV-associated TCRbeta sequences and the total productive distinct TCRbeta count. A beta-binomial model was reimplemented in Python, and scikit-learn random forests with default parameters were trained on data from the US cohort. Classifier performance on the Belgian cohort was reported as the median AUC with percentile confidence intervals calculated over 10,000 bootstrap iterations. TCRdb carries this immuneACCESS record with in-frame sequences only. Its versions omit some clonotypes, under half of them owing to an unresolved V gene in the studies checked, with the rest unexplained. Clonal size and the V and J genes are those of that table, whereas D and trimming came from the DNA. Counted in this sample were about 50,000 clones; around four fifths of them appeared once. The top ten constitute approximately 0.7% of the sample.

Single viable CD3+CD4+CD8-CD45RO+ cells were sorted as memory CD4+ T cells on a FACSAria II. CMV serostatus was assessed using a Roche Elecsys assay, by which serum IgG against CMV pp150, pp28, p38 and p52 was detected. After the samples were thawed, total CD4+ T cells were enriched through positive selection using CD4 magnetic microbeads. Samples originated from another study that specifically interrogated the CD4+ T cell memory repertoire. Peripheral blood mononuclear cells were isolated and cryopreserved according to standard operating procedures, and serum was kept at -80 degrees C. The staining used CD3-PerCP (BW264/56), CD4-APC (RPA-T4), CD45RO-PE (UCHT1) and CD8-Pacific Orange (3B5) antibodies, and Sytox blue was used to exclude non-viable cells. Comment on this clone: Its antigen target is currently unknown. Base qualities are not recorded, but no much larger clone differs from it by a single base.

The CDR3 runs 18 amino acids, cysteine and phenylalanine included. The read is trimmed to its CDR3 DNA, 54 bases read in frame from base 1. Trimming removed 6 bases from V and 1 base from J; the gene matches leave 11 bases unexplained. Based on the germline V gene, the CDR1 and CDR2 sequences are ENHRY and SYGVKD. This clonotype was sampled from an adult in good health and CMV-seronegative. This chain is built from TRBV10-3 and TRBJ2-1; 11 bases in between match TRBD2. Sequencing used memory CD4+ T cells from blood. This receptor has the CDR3 CAIRATSGRSGSYNEQFF. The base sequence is TGTGCCATCAGGGCAACTAGCGGGAGATCGGGATCCTACAATGAGCAGTTCTTC.